A single sample is the source of the 17 T cell receptor beta chains below, sequenced in a study of identical twins. TCRdb ran MiXCR on the 5' RACE reads and lists one entry per CDR3 protein. The data contain about 1.7 million distinct CDR3 sequences, around 29% of them singletons. Sequencing was carried out using cord blood. The source is a newborn girl in good health.

The chain links TRBV6-6 to TRBJ2-3; tentative D call: TRBD1 (7 bases). The CDR3 is 14 residues long. Germline V gene sequence: CDR1 MNHNY, CDR2 SVGAGI (reference sequence). Trimming removed 4 bases from V and 4 bases from J, with 12 bases in between. This CDR3 reads CASSFRGAADTQYF. For the CDR3, the DNA is TGTGCCAGCAGTTTCAGGGGGGCGGCAGATACGCAGTATTTT.

This chain uses TRBV28 with TRBJ1-2, with D possibly TRBD1 on 6 matching bases. Germline CDR1 MDHEN, CDR2 SYDVKM. Trimming removed 6 bases at V and 4 bases at J, with 12 bases between. This CDR3 is 13 amino acids long. Here the CDR3 reads CASSSGEPYGYTF. The DNA of the CDR3 is TGTGCCAGCAGCTCAGGGGAGCCCTATGGCTACACCTTC.

This clonotype was picked up one time. The CDR3 coding sequence is TGTGCCAGCAGCCCGAGATTCGGGGGGGCCGGGGGCAATGAGCAGTTCTTC. As protein: CASSPRFGGAGGNEQFF. This rearrangement joins TRBV2 to TRBJ2-1, with 8 bases that match TRBD2. The ends lost 6 bases at V and 6 bases at J; junction bases unmatched: 16. The CDR3 contains 17 residues. Germline V gene data show CDR1 as SNHLY and CDR2 as FYNNEI.

V and J are TRBV11-2 and TRBJ2-3; 7 bases map to TRBD2. The junction had 8 bases not matched to a gene; V was cut back by 3 bases and J by 2 bases. Germline CDR1 reads SGHAT; CDR2 reads FQNNGV. This CDR3 contains 16 residues. In nucleotides, the CDR3 is TGTGCCAGCAGCTTGGTCCTAGCGGTCTACACAGATACGCAGTATTTT. Translating it yields CASSLVLAVYTDTQYF.

V gene TRBV28 combines with J gene TRBJ1-1; 8 bases map to TRBD1. Germline lookup yields CDR1 MDHEN and CDR2 SYDVKM. V trimming: 2 bases; J trimming: 5 bases; junction bases outside the gene matches: 10. The CDR3 consists of 16 residues. The CDR3 sequence is CASSLRGQGGWTEAFF. DNA of the CDR3: TGTGCCAGCAGTTTACGAGGACAGGGAGGTTGGACTGAAGCTTTCTTT. The full variable domain, its missing parts supplied by reference TRBV28 and TRBJ1-1, is DVKVTQSSRYLVKRTGEKVFLECVQDMDHENMFWYRQDPGLGLRLIYFSYDVKMKEKGDIPEGYSVSREKKERFSLILESASTNQTSMYLCASSLRGQGGWTEAFFGQGTRLTVV.

The chain employs TRBV9 and TRBJ1-2; perhaps TRBD1 as D (6 bases). The CDR3 has 16 residues. The V end lost 0 bases, the J end lost 0 bases, and 12 bases lay between the germline ends. CDR1 and CDR2 (germline): SGDLS, YYNGEE. CDR3 loop: CASSVGGGTANYGYTF. In DNA, the CDR3 is TGTGCCAGCAGCGTAGGGGGGGGCACGGCTAACTATGGCTACACCTTC.

This clonotype has a handful of counts. This chain links TRBV4-1 with TRBJ2-3, with D perhaps matching TRBD1 or TRBD2 (7 bases each). CDR1 is MGHRA, CDR2 YSYEKL, per germline. This CDR3 has 15 residues. Trimming removed 4 bases from V and 2 bases from J, with 13 bases in between. CDR3 bases: TGCGCCAGCAGCCCCGCAGGGGGGGTCACAGATACGCAGTATTTT. Its protein is CASSPAGGVTDTQYF.

The V call is TRBV24-1, the J call TRBJ2-1; 8 bases agree with TRBD1. This CDR3 contains 14 residues. Germline assignment: CDR1 KGHDR and CDR2 SFDVKD. The V segment lost 4 bases and the J segment 7 bases; nucleotides outside the gene matches: 5. This CDR3 is CATSDQGARNEQFF. The CDR3 DNA reads TGTGCCACCAGTGACCAGGGGGCGCGTAATGAGCAGTTCTTC.

The chain carries TRBV6-5 and TRBJ2-1, with D possibly matching TRBD1 (6 bases). Judging by the DNA end, TRBJ2-7 fits better; the J call may be wrong. The length of the CDR3 is 15 residues. The V gene's germline CDR1 is MNHEY and CDR2 SVGAGI. The CDR3 region is CASSYRRGPYNEQYF. The DNA for the CDR3 is TGTGCCAGCAGTTATCGCAGGGGACCCTACAATGAGCAGTACTTC.

With respect to this clonotype: An end of the junction does not agree with germline; a read error may underlie this. The V call is TRBV11-2, the J call TRBJ1-2; D call uncertain. Germline-derived CDR1 and CDR2 are SGHAT and FQNNGV. The CDR3 has 13 residues. DNA of the CDR3: TGTGCCAGAAGCTTACGACGTAACTATGGCTACACCTTC. It translates to CARSLRRNYGYTF.

This chain connects TRBV5-6 to TRBJ2-4; 9 positions match TRBD1. This CDR3 is 18 amino acids long. Germline trimming cut 4 bases from V and 0 bases from J; bases unmatched to any gene: 11. Germline CDR1 reads SGHDT; CDR2 reads YYEEEE. This CDR3 is CASSPWTGARVAKNIQYF. In DNA, the CDR3 is TGTGCCAGCAGCCCCTGGACAGGGGCTCGGGTAGCCAAAAACATTCAGTACTTC.

This chain uses TRBV12-3 or TRBV12-4 with TRBJ2-7, with D possibly TRBD2 on 7 matching bases. The ends were cut back, 11 bases at V and 6 bases at J, with 23 bases in the middle. This CDR3 is 14 amino acids long. The CDR3 region is CACSKAGAYGEQYF. The CDR3 DNA reads TGTGCCTGTTCCAAGGCGGGGGCATACGGCGAGCAGTACTTC.

Concerning this clonotype: A much larger clone lies a single base off, so this may be a read error. The J gene is TRBJ1-2, the V gene TRBV3-1; possibly TRBD1 for D (6 bases). The V end was cut by 4 bases, the J end by 4 bases, with 13 bases between. Germline lookup yields CDR1 LGHDT and CDR2 YNNKEL (reference sequence). The CDR3 totals 14 residues. CDR3 coding DNA: TGTGCCAGCAGCCCAACGGACAGTTCCTATGGCTACACCTTC. Its protein product is CASSPTDSSYGYTF.

This sequence joins TRBV20-1 and TRBJ2-1; tentatively, D is TRBD2 (5 bases). Germline-derived CDR1 and CDR2 are DFQATT and SNEGSKA (reference sequence). V lost 1 base, J lost 2 bases, and 6 bases lay in between. The CDR3 runs to 13 residues. The CDR3, as DNA: TGCAGTGCTAGAGTGCGGGCCTACAATGAGCAGTTCTTC. Residues: CSARVRAYNEQFF.

This clonotype was seen a few times. The CDR3 loop is CSVNPGDSYNEQFF. For the CDR3, the DNA is TGCAGTGTCAACCCCGGGGATTCCTACAATGAGCAGTTCTTC. The chain couples TRBV20-1 to TRBJ2-1; maybe TRBD2 (5 bases). CDR1 and CDR2 from the germline V gene are DFQATT and SNEGSKA (reference sequence). V was trimmed by 7 bases and J by 1 base, leaving 14 bases between them. CDR3 length: 14 residues.

This clonotype was observed many times. The rearrangement uses TRBV10-3 and TRBJ1-6, with unresolved D. Germline V gives CDR1 ENHRY, CDR2 SYGVKD. The CDR3 loop spans 14 amino acids. Deletions cut 3 bases from V and 0 bases from J, with 3 bases between. The CDR3 DNA reads TGTGCCATCAGTGACAGCTCCTATAATTCACCCCTCCACTTT. As protein: CAISDSSYNSPLHF.

This clonotype was seen repeatedly, ten times or more. V and J are TRBV7-2 and TRBJ2-3; 11 bases fit TRBD2. Per the germline V gene, CDR1 is SGHTA and CDR2 is FQGNSA. The V segment lost 4 bases and the J segment 0 bases; nucleotides outside the gene matches: 3. The CDR3 runs to 16 residues. The CDR3 is CASSSRTSGSTDTQYF. The CDR3 nucleotides read TGTGCCAGCAGCTCTCGGACTAGCGGGAGCACAGATACGCAGTATTTT.